This T cell receptor beta chain emerged from a study of identifying expanded T cells in peripheral blood. V was cut by 4 bases and J by 1 base, with 13 bases left in between. The CDR3 is made up of 15 amino acids. Germline V CDR1 and CDR2: KGHSH, LQKENI. On this clone itself: The antigen is undetermined.

Assay: immunoSEQ multiplex PCR; the TCRdb copy retains only in-frame clones and omits some. The data contain around 100,000 clones, over 70% of them singletons. No infections or other immune events were documented during collection. Whole-study findings and limits: Variance in clone template counts between roughly 2-week samples significantly increased with total template count across all healthy donors. Approximately 1.2 clones differed between technical replicates, versus around 15 and 19 over time.

The chain employs TRBV18 and TRBJ1-1; the D gene is possibly TRBD1 (6 bases). This TCR was sampled from a person aged 18 to 75 in good health. Sample: blood. The CDR3 DNA reads as TGTGCCAGCTCACACCCCGGGACACCGAACACTGAAGCTTTCTTT. Residues: CASSHPGTPNTEAFF.